The clone carrying this T cell receptor (beta chain) was counted a few times. The sample comes from a study of T-cell reconstitution after alpha-beta-depleted transplantation in children. Losses at the gene ends were 1 base for V and 5 bases for J; bases not matched to a gene: 6. Germline assignment: CDR1 SEHNR and CDR2 FQNEAQ (reference sequence). The CDR3 runs to 15 residues. Preparing the TCRbeta library involved the use of unique molecular identifiers. TCRdb re-analysed the PCR reads in MiXCR, keeping a single row per CDR3 protein. The sample holds about 400,000 distinct CDR3 sequences, around 21% seen once.

This sequence originates from a human donor who donated a stem cell graft to a child with acute myeloid leukemia. The sample consisted of PBMCs from the stem cell graft donor, taken from the stem cell graft. This sequence joins TRBV7-9 and TRBJ2-3; TRBD1 matches at 7 bases. The CDR3 DNA reads as TGTGCCAGCAGCTTAGGAGACAGGGAGCAAGATACGCAGTATTTT. Translation: CASSLGDREQDTQYF.